This T cell receptor beta chain was identified in a study of T cell changes during pregnancy in multiple sclerosis. The data were produced by immunoSEQ multiplex PCR, yet TCRdb's version contains in-frame clones alone and is incomplete. The sample consists of under 130,000 clones, roughly nine tenths of them appearing once. Germline V lookup: CDR1 SEHNR, CDR2 FQNEAQ (reference sequence). The CDR3 contains 15 residues. V lost 1 base and J lost 2, with 11 bases in between. The table lists this clone with a count of one. This clonotype was obtained from a female donor with multiple sclerosis, enrolled in a pregnancy study. The source material was peripheral blood, sampled after pregnancy. The V and J genes are TRBV7-9 and TRBJ1-1; D gene uncertain. CDR3 sequence reads: CASSLGSRLNTEAFF. The DNA of the CDR3 is TGTGCCAGCAGCTTAGGGTCGAGATTAAACACTGAAGCTTTCTTT.